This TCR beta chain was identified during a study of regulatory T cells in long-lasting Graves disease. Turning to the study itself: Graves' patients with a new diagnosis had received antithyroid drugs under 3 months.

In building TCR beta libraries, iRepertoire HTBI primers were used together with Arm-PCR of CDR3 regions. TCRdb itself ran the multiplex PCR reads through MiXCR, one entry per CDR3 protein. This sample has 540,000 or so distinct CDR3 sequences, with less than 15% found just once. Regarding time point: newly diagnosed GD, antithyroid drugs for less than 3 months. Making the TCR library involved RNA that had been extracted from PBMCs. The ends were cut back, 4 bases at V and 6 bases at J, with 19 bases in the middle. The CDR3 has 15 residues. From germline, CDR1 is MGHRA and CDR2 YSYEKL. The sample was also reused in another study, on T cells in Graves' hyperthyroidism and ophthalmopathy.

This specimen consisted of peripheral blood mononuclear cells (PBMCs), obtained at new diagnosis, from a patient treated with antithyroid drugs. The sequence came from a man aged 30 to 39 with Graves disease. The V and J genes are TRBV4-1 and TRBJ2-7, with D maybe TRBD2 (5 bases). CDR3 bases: TGCGCCAGCAGCCTTTCCAGCGGTCAGACCCCCGAGCAGTACTTC. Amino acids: CASSLSSGQTPEQYF.